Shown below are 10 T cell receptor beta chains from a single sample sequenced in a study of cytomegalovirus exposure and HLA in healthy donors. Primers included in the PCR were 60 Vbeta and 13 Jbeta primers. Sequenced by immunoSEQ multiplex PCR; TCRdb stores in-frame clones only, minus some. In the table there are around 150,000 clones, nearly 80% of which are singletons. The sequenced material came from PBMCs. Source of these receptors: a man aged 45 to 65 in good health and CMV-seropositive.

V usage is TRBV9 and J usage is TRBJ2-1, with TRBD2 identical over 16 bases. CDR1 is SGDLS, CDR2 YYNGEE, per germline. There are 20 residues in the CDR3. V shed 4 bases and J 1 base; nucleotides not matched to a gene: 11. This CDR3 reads CASSHPPGLAGGSSYNEQFF. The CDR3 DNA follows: TGTGCCAGCAGCCATCCCCCGGGACTAGCGGGGGGGTCTTCCTACAATGAGCAGTTCTTC.

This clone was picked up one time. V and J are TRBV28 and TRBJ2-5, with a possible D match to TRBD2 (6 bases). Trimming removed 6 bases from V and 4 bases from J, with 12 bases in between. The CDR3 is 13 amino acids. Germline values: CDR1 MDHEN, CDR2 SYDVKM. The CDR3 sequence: CASSATSLETQYF. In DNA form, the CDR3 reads TGTGCCAGCAGCGCGACTAGTCTAGAGACCCAGTACTTC.

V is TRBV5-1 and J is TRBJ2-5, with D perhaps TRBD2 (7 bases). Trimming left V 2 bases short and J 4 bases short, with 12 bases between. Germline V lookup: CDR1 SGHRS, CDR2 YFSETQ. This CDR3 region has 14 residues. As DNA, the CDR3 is TGCGCCAGCAGCTTTGAGGGGGGGCTAGAGACCCAGTACTTC. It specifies CASSFEGGLETQYF.

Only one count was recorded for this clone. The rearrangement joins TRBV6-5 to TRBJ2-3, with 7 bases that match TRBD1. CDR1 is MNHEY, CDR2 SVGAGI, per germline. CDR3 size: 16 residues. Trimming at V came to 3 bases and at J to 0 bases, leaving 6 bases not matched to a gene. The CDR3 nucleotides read TGTGCCAGCAGTTATACAGGGGACGCTAGCACAGATACGCAGTATTTT. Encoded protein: CASSYTGDASTDTQYF.

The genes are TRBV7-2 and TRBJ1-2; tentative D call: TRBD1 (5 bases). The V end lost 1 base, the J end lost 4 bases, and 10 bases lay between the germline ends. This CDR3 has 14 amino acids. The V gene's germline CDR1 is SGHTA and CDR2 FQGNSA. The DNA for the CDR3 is TGTGCCAGCAGCTTAGAGGGGCTGGTCTATGGCTACACCTTC. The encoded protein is CASSLEGLVYGYTF.

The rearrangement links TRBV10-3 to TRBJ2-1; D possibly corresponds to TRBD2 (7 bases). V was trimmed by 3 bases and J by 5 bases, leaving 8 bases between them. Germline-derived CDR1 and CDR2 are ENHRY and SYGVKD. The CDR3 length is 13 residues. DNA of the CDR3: TGTGCCATCAGTGAAGGGGGGGACAATGAGCAGTTCTTC. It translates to CAISEGGDNEQFF.

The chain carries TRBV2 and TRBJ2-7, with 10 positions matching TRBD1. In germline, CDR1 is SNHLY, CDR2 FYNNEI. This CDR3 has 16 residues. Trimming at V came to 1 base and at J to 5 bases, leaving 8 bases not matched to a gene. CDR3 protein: CASSEVGQGVSHEQYV. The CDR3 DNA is TGTGCCAGCAGTGAAGTCGGACAGGGGGTTTCCCACGAGCAGTACGTC.

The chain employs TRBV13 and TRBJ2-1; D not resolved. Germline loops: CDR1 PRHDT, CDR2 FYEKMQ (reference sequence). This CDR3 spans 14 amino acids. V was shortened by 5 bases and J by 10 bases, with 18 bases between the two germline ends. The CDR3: CASSPDRGAGEQFF. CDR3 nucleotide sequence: TGTGCCAGCAGCCCCGATAGAGGAGCCGGGGAGCAGTTCTTC.

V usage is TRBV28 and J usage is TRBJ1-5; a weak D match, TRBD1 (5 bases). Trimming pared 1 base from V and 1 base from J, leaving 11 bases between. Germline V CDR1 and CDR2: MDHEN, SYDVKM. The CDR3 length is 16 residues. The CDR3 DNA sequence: TGTGCCAGCAGTTTATTGGGGCACAGAAGCAATCAGCCCCAGCATTTT. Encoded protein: CASSLLGHRSNQPQHF.

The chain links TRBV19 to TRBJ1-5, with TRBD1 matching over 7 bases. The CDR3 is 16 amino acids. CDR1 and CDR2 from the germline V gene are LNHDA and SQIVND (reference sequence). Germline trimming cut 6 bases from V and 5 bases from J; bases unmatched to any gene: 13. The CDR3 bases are TGTGCCAGTAGCACTCGGACAGGTTCGGGACATCAGCCCCAGCATTTT. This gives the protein CASSTRTGSGHQPQHF.